The 24 T cell receptor beta chains in this list originate from one sample, sequenced in a study of blood T cell repertoires in COVID-19. The data were produced by immunoSEQ multiplex PCR, yet TCRdb's version contains in-frame clones alone and is incomplete. The profile shows some 100,000 clones, approximately 90% of them singletons. The specimen sequenced was peripheral blood. The receptors originated from a man in his sixties with acute or convalescent COVID-19.

The chain combines TRBV3-1 (or the pseudogene TRBV3-2) with TRBJ2-1, with D unclear. Trimming removed 2 bases from V and 3 bases from J, with 11 bases in between. CDR1 and CDR2 from the germline V gene are LGHDT and YNNKEL (reference sequence). The CDR3 is made up of 15 amino acids. The CDR3 reads CASSQREVGYNEQFF. CDR3 nucleotide sequence: TGTGCCAGCAGCCAACGCGAGGTAGGCTACAATGAGCAGTTCTTC.

The chain couples TRBV28 to TRBJ1-5, with a weak D call TRBD1 (5 bases). The CDR3 has 16 residues. The V gene's germline CDR1 is MDHEN and CDR2 SYDVKM. Trimming shortened V by 6 bases and J by 2 bases, and 17 bases separated the two germline ends. This CDR3 reads CASRAPGGVGNQPQHF. The DNA for the CDR3 is TGTGCCAGCAGGGCCCCCGGAGGGGTTGGCAATCAGCCCCAGCATTTT.

The rearrangement uses TRBV19 and TRBJ2-1; TRBD2 matches 11 bases. The CDR3 length is 17 residues. CDR1 and CDR2 (germline): LNHDA, SQIVND (reference sequence). With V trimmed by 1 base and J by 2 bases, 4 bases remained unmatched. The CDR3 region is CASSIASGRYPYNEQFF. The DNA for the CDR3 is TGTGCCAGTAGTATAGCTAGCGGGAGGTACCCCTACAATGAGCAGTTCTTC.

J is TRBJ1-6 and V is TRBV28; no firm D call. Trimming pared 3 bases from V and 3 bases from J, leaving 12 bases between. Germline V gene lookup returns CDR1 MDHEN and CDR2 SYDVKM. The CDR3 runs to 16 residues. The CDR3 nucleotides read TGTGCCAGCAGTTTCGAGAGAGGCCTCTATAATTCACCCCTCCACTTT. Its protein is CASSFERGLYNSPLHF.

The chain joins TRBV7-6 to TRBJ1-5; tentatively, D is TRBD1 (6 bases). The CDR3 has 15 residues. V was pared by 0 bases and J by 3 bases, with 9 bases between. Germline CDR1 and CDR2: SGHVS and FNYEAQ. The CDR3 reads CASSLASGANQPQHF. The CDR3 DNA is TGTGCCAGCAGCTTAGCGTCAGGGGCCAATCAGCCCCAGCATTTT.

This chain links TRBV27 with TRBJ1-6, with TRBD1 matching over 7 bases. Germline V gene lookup returns CDR1 MNHEY and CDR2 SMNVEV (reference sequence). This CDR3 spans 14 amino acids. V trimming: 6 bases; J trimming: 6 bases; junction bases outside the gene matches: 5. As DNA, the CDR3 is TGTGCCAGCAGAATACAGGGGCCTAATTCACCCCTCCACTTT. Its translation is CASRIQGPNSPLHF.

The gene calls are TRBV11-3 and TRBJ2-7; 11 bases align to TRBD2. From germline, CDR1 is SGHNT and CDR2 YENEEA. V dropped 5 bases and J dropped 4; count of bases not matched to a gene: 10. This CDR3 comprises 16 residues. The CDR3 sequence: CASSRTGTSGDYEQYV. CDR3 nucleotide sequence: TGTGCCAGCAGCAGAACCGGGACTAGCGGCGATTACGAGCAGTACGTC.

The chain recombines TRBV24-1 with TRBJ2-3; tentatively, D is TRBD1 (5 bases). Trimming cost V 3 bases and J 2 bases, with 17 bases left between them. The CDR3 is 17 residues long. Germline V gives CDR1 KGHDR, CDR2 SFDVKD. CDR3 bases: TGTGCCACCAGTGATATTCCTCGACTGGACACCACAGATACGCAGTATTTT. Amino acids: CATSDIPRLDTTDTQYF.

The V gene is TRBV3-1 (or the pseudogene TRBV3-2), the J gene TRBJ2-3; 9 bases line up with TRBD2. CDR1 is LGHDT and CDR2 is YNNKEL in the germline V gene (reference sequence). The CDR3 has 15 amino acids. The ends lost 4 bases at V and 3 bases at J; junction bases unmatched: 5. The CDR3 DNA is TGTGCCAGCAGCCTCGCTAGCGGGATGACAGATACGCAGTATTTT. Encoded protein: CASSLASGMTDTQYF.

The rearrangement joins TRBV29-1 to TRBJ2-2, with D perhaps TRBD2 (5 bases). The CDR3 contains 14 residues. Germline CDR1 reads SQVTM; CDR2 reads ANQGSEA. The V end was cut by 6 bases, the J end by 3 bases, with 14 bases between. CDR3 amino acids: CSVLIRGYTGELFF. CDR3 in DNA: TGCAGCGTCCTAATCCGGGGTTACACCGGGGAGCTGTTTTTT.

The chain carries TRBV6-1 and TRBJ1-5, with a possible D match to TRBD1 (6 bases). CDR3 length: 14 residues. Trimming left V 2 bases short and J 9 bases short, with 14 bases between. Germline lookup yields CDR1 MNHNS and CDR2 SASEGT. The CDR3 region is CASSENWGHGPQHF. In DNA form, the CDR3 reads TGTGCCAGCAGTGAAAATTGGGGGCATGGGCCCCAGCATTTT.

V gene TRBV21-1 combines with J gene TRBJ2-7; whether TRBD1, the table's D call, matches the DNA was not checked. TRBV21-1 is a listed pseudogene. The CDR3 sequence is 14 residues long. In DNA, the CDR3 is TGTGCCAGCAGCAAGACAGGGGGCTTTCACGAGCAGTACGTC. Its protein product is CASSKTGGFHEQYV.

This clone was detected only once. J is TRBJ2-3 and V is TRBV24-1; tentatively, D is TRBD1 (7 bases). V was cut by 4 bases and J by 0 bases, with 19 bases left in between. The CDR3 length is 18 residues. Germline CDR1 is KGHDR and CDR2 is SFDVKD. This CDR3 reads CATSDPGGLGGSTDTQYF. In DNA, the CDR3 is TGTGCCACCAGTGACCCAGGGGGGCTGGGCGGTAGCACAGATACGCAGTATTTT.

This clone was seen a handful of times. This chain uses TRBV5-5 with TRBJ2-5, with 7 bases lining up with TRBD2. V lost 3 bases and J lost 5; bases outside the gene matches: 7. Germline-derived CDR1 and CDR2 are SGHKS and YYEKEE (reference sequence). The CDR3 extends over 14 amino acids. The DNA of the CDR3 is TGTGCCAGCAGCTGGGAGGGTCGGAAGGAGACCCAGTACTTC. It encodes CASSWEGRKETQYF.

The chain uses TRBV30 and TRBJ2-2, with TRBD2 as a possible D gene (5 bases). The CDR3 has 13 residues. Looked up from germline, CDR1 is GTSNPN and CDR2 is SVGIG (reference sequence). The V and J ends lost 3 bases and 7 bases respectively, with 12 bases between them. The CDR3 loop is CAWSRTLNGELFF. The CDR3 bases are TGTGCCTGGAGCAGGACTCTAAACGGGGAGCTGTTTTTT.

The rearrangement uses TRBV5-1 and TRBJ1-3, with a possible D match to TRBD1 (6 bases). The germline V gene has CDR1 SGHRS and CDR2 YFSETQ. This CDR3 has 16 residues. V gave up 0 bases and J gave up 4 bases, with 14 bases separating them. This CDR3 reads CASSLATGSGGNTIYF. The CDR3 DNA is TGCGCCAGCAGCTTGGCCACAGGGTCAGGCGGAAACACCATATATTTT. Full variable domain (missing parts from reference TRBV5-1 and TRBJ1-3): KAGVTQTPRYLIKTRGQQVTLSCSPISGHRSVSWYQQTPGQGLQFLFEYFSETQRNKGNFPGRFSGRQFSNSRSEMNVSTLELGDSALYLCASSLATGSGGNTIYFGEGSWLTVV.

This sequence joins TRBV11-3 and TRBJ2-1; 13 bases align to TRBD2. CDR3 length: 17 amino acids. Germline V gene lookup returns CDR1 SGHNT and CDR2 YENEEA. The V gene end was trimmed by 5 bases and the J gene end by 4 bases; junction bases not matched to a gene: 8. In DNA, the CDR3 is TGTGCCAGCAGCGAAAAACAGGGACTAGCGGGGTACAATGAGCAGTTCTTC. This gives the protein CASSEKQGLAGYNEQFF.

The chain couples TRBV7-9 to TRBJ2-7; a weak D match, TRBD1 (5 bases). Germline V gene data show CDR1 as SEHNR and CDR2 as FQNEAQ (reference sequence). Between the trimmed V and J ends, which lost 5 bases and 0 bases, there was a span of 17 bases. The CDR3 has 16 residues. The CDR3 is CASSRPQGLSSYEQYF. DNA for the CDR3: TGTGCCAGCAGCCGGCCCCAGGGATTAAGCTCCTACGAGCAGTACTTC.

The V call is TRBV10-3, the J call TRBJ2-7; possible D gene TRBD1, 6 bases. Trimming pared 6 bases from V and 3 bases from J, leaving 9 bases between. The CDR3 consists of 12 residues. The germline V gene has CDR1 ENHRY and CDR2 SYGVKD. The CDR3 loop reads CAISRDNYEQYF. DNA of the CDR3: TGTGCCATCAGCAGGGACAACTACGAGCAGTACTTC.

V is TRBV27 and J is TRBJ1-1; possibly TRBD1 for D (5 bases). The length of the CDR3 is 12 residues. Looked up from germline, CDR1 is MNHEY and CDR2 is SMNVEV (reference sequence). With 8 bases removed from V and 0 bases from J, the gap between germline ends came to 7 bases. The CDR3 region is CASGALNTEAFF. The CDR3 DNA reads as TGTGCCAGCGGGGCATTGAACACTGAAGCTTTCTTT.

V usage is TRBV7-3 and J usage is TRBJ2-3; D is possibly TRBD1 (6 bases). Germline V gene data show CDR1 as SGHTA and CDR2 as FQGTGA. Trimming cost V 4 bases and J 2 bases, with 10 bases left between them. This CDR3 comprises 14 residues. CDR3: CASSSNRATDTQYF. As DNA, the CDR3 is TGTGCCAGCAGCTCCAACAGGGCCACAGATACGCAGTATTTT.

This chain connects TRBV2 to TRBJ1-2; D ambiguous. Germline loops: CDR1 SNHLY, CDR2 FYNNEI. This CDR3 contains 13 residues. V lost 11 bases to trimming and J lost 2 bases, with 15 bases between them. The CDR3 region has the DNA TGTGCCGGTCTGCCCCTCCAGAACTATGGCTACACCTTC. Translation: CAGLPLQNYGYTF. Looking up the rest from reference TRBV2 and TRBJ1-2 gives the full variable domain: EPEVTQTPSHQVTQMGQEVILRCVPISNHLYFYWYRQILGQKVEFLVSFYNNEISEKSEIFDDQFSVERPDGSNFTLKIRSTKLEDSAMYFCAGLPLQNYGYTFGSGTRLTVV.

This sequence joins TRBV5-1 and TRBJ2-1; tentatively, D is TRBD1 (6 bases). Germline CDR1 is SGHRS and CDR2 is YFSETQ. This CDR3 spans 16 amino acids. With 0 bases removed from V and 0 bases from J, the gap between germline ends came to 10 bases. CDR3 sequence: CASSLEGVYSYNEQFF. CDR3 in DNA: TGCGCCAGCAGCTTGGAGGGGGTCTACTCCTACAATGAGCAGTTCTTC.

The chain joins TRBV25-1 to TRBJ2-5; tentatively, D is TRBD2 (5 bases). With 1 base removed from V and 4 bases from J, the gap between germline ends came to 16 bases. Germline CDR1 MGHDK, CDR2 SYGVNS. This CDR3 has 16 amino acids. CDR3 sequence: CASSEFRGLEGETQYF. Written as DNA, the CDR3 is TGTGCCAGCAGTGAATTCCGCGGCCTCGAGGGAGAGACCCAGTACTTC.